This T cell receptor beta chain was documented in a study of shared clonotypes between healthy human individuals. Whole-study context: Each donor's CD4 naive and CD4 memory cells filled three plates apiece, CD8 naive two, and CD8 memory one.

It was about 180 ng DNA, 33,000 or so T cell genomes, that sorted-subset replicate PCRs used. Produced via immunoSEQ multiplex PCR; TCRdb's table is partial and in-frame only. This sample has about 2 million clones, with 85% to 95% found just once. CDR1 SGHRS and CDR2 YFSETQ come from the germline V gene. The germline V and J ends were trimmed by 2 bases and 2 bases, with 13 bases remaining between them. This CDR3 has 16 amino acids. The receptor was derived from a man aged 18-30 years in good health. The rearrangement joins TRBV5-1 to TRBJ2-2; tentative D call: TRBD1 (6 bases). The sample consisted of naive CD4+ T cells sorted from blood. The subset is: CD45RA+ positively selected. CDR3 DNA sequence: TGCGCCAGCAGCTTAACCGGGACACCCAACACCGGGGAGCTGTTTTTT. Translation: CASSLTGTPNTGELFF.